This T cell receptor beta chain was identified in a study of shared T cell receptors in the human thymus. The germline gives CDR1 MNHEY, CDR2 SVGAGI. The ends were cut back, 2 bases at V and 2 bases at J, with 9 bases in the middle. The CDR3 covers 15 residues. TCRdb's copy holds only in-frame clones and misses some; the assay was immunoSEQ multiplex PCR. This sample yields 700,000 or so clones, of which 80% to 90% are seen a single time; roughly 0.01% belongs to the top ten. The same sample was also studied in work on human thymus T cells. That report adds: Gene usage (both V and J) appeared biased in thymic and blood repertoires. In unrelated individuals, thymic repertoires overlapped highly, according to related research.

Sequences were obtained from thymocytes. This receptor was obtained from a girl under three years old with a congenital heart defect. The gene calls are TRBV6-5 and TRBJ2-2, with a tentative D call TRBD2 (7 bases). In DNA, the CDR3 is TGTGCCAGCAGTTACAGGGGGGGAAACACCGGGGAGCTGTTTTTT. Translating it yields CASSYRGGNTGELFF.